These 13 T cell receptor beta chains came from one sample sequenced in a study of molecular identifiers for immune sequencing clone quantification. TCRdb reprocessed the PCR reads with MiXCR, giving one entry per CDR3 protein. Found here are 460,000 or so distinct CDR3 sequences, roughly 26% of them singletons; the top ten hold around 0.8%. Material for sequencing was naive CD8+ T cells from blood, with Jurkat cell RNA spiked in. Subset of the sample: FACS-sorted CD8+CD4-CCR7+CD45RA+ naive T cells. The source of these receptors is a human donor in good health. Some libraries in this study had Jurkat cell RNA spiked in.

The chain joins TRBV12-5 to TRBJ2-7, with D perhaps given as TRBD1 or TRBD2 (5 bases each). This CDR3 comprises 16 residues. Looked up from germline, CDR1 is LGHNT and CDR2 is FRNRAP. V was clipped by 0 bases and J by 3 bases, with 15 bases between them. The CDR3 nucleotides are TGTGCTAGTGGTTTGGTAGGGCAGGGAGTCGGCTACGAGCAGTACTTC. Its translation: CASGLVGQGVGYEQYF. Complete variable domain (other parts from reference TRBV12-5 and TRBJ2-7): DARVTQTPRHKVTEMGQEVTMRCQPILGHNTVFWYRQTMMQGLELLAYFRNRAPLDDSGMPKDRFSAEMPDATLATLKIQPSEPRDSAVYFCASGLVGQGVGYEQYFGPGTRLTVT.

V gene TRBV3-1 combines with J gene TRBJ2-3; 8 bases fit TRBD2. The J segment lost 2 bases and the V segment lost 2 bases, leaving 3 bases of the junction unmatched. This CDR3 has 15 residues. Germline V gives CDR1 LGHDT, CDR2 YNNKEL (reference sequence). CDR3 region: CASSQPSGLTDTQYF. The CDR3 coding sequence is TGTGCCAGCAGCCAACCTAGCGGGCTCACAGATACGCAGTATTTT.

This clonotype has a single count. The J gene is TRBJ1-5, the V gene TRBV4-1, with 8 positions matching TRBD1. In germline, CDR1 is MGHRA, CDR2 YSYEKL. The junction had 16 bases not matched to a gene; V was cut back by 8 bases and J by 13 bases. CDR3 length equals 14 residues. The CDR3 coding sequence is TGCGCCAGCGGGGCAGGGGGCGAAACTCCGCCACAGCATTTT. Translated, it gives CASGAGGETPPQHF.

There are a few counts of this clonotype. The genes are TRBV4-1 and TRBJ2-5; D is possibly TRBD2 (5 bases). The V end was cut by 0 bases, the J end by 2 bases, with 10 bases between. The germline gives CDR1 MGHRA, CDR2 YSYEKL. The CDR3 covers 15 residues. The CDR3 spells CASSQDRGSQETQYF. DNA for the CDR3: TGCGCCAGCAGCCAAGATCGGGGTTCTCAAGAGACCCAGTACTTC.

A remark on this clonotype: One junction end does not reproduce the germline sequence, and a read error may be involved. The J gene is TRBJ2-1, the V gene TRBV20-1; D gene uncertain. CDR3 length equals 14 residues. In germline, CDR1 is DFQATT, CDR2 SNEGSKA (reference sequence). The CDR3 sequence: CSAIRGISSNEQFF. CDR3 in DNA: TGCAGTGCTATACGCGGCATATCCTCCAATGAGCAGTTCTTC.

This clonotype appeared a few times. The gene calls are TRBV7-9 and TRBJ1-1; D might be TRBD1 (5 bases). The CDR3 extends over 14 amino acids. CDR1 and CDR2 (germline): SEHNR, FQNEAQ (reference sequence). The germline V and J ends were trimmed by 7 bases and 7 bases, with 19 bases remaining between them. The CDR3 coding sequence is TGTGCCAGCACCCTGGTGGACATCAGTTATGAAGCTTTCTTT. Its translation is CASTLVDISYEAFF.

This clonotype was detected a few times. CDR3: CASSVGAGTYNEQFF. For the CDR3, the DNA is TGTGCCAGCAGCGTAGGCGCCGGTACCTACAATGAGCAGTTCTTC. The chain carries TRBV9 and TRBJ2-1; the D is unclear. CDR3 length: 15 residues. CDR1 and CDR2 from the germline V gene are SGDLS and YYNGEE. The V end was cut by 0 bases, the J end by 2 bases, with 9 bases between.

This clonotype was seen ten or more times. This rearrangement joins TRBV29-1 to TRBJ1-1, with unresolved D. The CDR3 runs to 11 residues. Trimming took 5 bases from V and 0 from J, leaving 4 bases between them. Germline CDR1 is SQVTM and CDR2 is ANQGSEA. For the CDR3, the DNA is TGCAGCGTTAATCTGAACACTGAAGCTTTCTTT. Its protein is CSVNLNTEAFF.

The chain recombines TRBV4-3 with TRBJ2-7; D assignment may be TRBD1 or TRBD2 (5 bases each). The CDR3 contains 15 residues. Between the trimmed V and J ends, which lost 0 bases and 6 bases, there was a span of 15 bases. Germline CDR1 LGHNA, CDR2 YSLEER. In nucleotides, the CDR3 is TGCGCCAGCAGCCAAGATGGTGGAGGCCAGGGCGAGCAGTACTTC. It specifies CASSQDGGGQGEQYF.

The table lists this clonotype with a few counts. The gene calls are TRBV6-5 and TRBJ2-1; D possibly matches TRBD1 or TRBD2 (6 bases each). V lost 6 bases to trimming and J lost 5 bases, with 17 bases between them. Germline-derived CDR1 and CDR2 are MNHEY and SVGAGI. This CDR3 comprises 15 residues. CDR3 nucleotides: TGTGCCAGCAGCCAAGGGGGGCTACACCACAATGAGCAGTTCTTC. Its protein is CASSQGGLHHNEQFF.

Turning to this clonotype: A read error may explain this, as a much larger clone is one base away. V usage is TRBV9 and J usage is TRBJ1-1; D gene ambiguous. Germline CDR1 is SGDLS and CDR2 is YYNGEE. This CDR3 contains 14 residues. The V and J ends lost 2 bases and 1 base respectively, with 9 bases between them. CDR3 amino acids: CASSVRTENTEAFF. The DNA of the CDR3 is TGTGCCAGCAGCGTGAGGACGGAGAACACTGAAGCTTTCTTT.

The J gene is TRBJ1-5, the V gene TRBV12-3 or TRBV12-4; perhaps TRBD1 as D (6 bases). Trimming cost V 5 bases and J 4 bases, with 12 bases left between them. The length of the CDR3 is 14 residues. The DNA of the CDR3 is TGTGCCAGCAGTACCGGGACAACAAATCAGCCCCAGCATTTT. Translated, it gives CASSTGTTNQPQHF.

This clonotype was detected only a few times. The CDR3 loop reads CASSSGPWGFGTYEQYF. CDR3 bases: TGTGCCAGCAGCTCCGGGCCTTGGGGATTCGGAACCTACGAGCAGTACTTC. The chain recombines TRBV6-5 with TRBJ2-7, with D uncertain. This CDR3 comprises 17 residues. V dropped 6 bases and J dropped 2 bases, with 23 bases sitting between them. The germline V gene encodes CDR1 MNHEY and CDR2 SVGAGI.